The 14 T cell receptor beta chains given below trace back to one sample, sequenced in a study of regulatory T cells in long-lasting Graves disease. The time point is: persistent/refractory GD, antithyroid drugs over 5 years with positive TRAb. RNA extracted from PBMCs served as the sequencing template. For TCR beta, libraries came from iRepertoire HTBI primers and Arm-PCR of CDR3 regions. From the multiplex PCR reads, TCRdb called clonotypes with MiXCR, one entry per CDR3 protein. The table includes fewer than 450,000 distinct CDR3 sequences, around 22% detected once. Sequencing was performed on peripheral blood mononuclear cells (PBMCs), taken when the disease was refractory, from a patient treated with antithyroid drugs. These receptors were obtained from a female donor with Graves disease.

This clonotype was seen repeatedly, ten times or more. The chain has TRBV6-1 and TRBJ1-2, with 8 nucleotides matching TRBD1. Germline values: CDR1 MNHNS, CDR2 SASEGT. CDR3 length equals 18 residues. V shed 2 bases, J shed 2 bases, and the junction held 13 bases outside the gene matches. As DNA, the CDR3 is TGTGCCAGCAGTGAATTAACCGGGACAGGATCCCAAAACTATGGCTACACCTTC. Its translation: CASSELTGTGSQNYGYTF.

The chain is built from TRBV5-1 and TRBJ2-7; D call uncertain. V lost 4 bases and J lost 3, with 14 bases in between. Germline V gene sequence: CDR1 SGHRS, CDR2 YFSETQ. The CDR3 loop spans 14 amino acids. CDR3: CASSVSSHGYEQYF. In DNA form, the CDR3 reads TGCGCCAGCAGCGTCTCAAGTCACGGCTACGAGCAGTACTTC.

This clonotype was seen more than once but under ten times. A much larger clone lies a single base off, so this may be a read error. This rearrangement joins TRBV6-2 or TRBV6-3 to TRBJ1-6; D is unresolved. Germline loops: CDR1 MNHEY, CDR2 SVGEGT. V was cut by 0 bases and J by 8 bases, with 17 bases left in between. The CDR3 covers 17 residues. This CDR3 is CASSYSRLAAGDSPLHF. CDR3 DNA sequence: TGTGCCAGCAGTTACTCAAGGCTGGCGGCGGGAGATTCACCCCTCCACTTT.

This clonotype was seen at least ten times. The chain joins TRBV2 to TRBJ1-1; D gene unclear. The V end was cut by 3 bases, the J end by 11 bases, with 10 bases between. The CDR3 contains 11 residues. Germline V lookup: CDR1 SNHLY, CDR2 FYNNEI. The CDR3 nucleotides are TGTGCCAGCAGTGATGGGGATGGGGCTTTCTTT. It yields the protein CASSDGDGAFF.

This chain joins TRBV29-1 and TRBJ2-2; D might be TRBD1 or TRBD2, each matching 5 bases. This CDR3 has 16 amino acids. Germline V gene sequence: CDR1 SQVTM, CDR2 ANQGSEA. Trimming left V 5 bases short and J 0 bases short, with 16 bases between. In DNA, the CDR3 is TGCAGCGTTATTTCCGGGGCAGGTTCGAACACCGGGGAGCTGTTTTTT. Its protein product is CSVISGAGSNTGELFF.

The chain couples TRBV6-1 to TRBJ1-3; maybe TRBD1 (6 bases). Between the trimmed V and J ends, which lost 8 bases and 0 bases, there was a span of 23 bases. Germline CDR1 is MNHNS and CDR2 is SASEGT. CDR3 length equals 18 residues. The CDR3: CASRHRQDTSSSGNTIYF. DNA for the CDR3: TGTGCCAGCCGCCATCGACAGGACACAAGCAGCTCTGGAAACACCATATATTTT.

CDR3: CAISFRGNKAYGYTF. The CDR3, as DNA: TGTGCCATCAGTTTTCGGGGGAATAAAGCCTATGGCTACACCTTC. The chain couples TRBV10-3 to TRBJ1-2; tentative D call: TRBD1 (5 bases). V was trimmed by 5 bases and J by 4 bases, leaving 17 bases between them. The CDR3 totals 15 residues. Germline V gene lookup returns CDR1 ENHRY and CDR2 SYGVKD.

This clonotype has just a few counts. This chain connects TRBV20-1 to TRBJ2-7; D not certain. Germline V CDR1 and CDR2: DFQATT, SNEGSKA (reference sequence). The length of the CDR3 is 13 residues. Trimming removed 0 bases at V and 3 bases at J, with 9 bases between. The CDR3: CSARDSSGYEQYF. CDR3 DNA: TGCAGTGCTAGAGATTCATCGGGCTACGAGCAGTACTTC.

This clonotype was detected a few times. The rearrangement links TRBV20-1 to TRBJ2-4; 12 positions agree with TRBD2. The germline CDR1 and CDR2 sequences are DFQATT and SNEGSKA (reference sequence). Trimming removed 1 base from V and 8 bases from J; junction bases left unmatched: 15. The CDR3 covers 18 residues. The CDR3 loop is CSARGSASGRARGDIQYF. CDR3 nucleotides: TGCAGTGCTAGAGGCTCGGCTAGCGGGAGGGCGCGGGGAGACATTCAGTACTTC.

This clonotype was counted many times. The rearrangement links TRBV6-1 to TRBJ2-7; D is ambiguous. The ends were cut back, 6 bases at V and 6 bases at J, with 18 bases in the middle. The V gene's germline CDR1 is MNHNS and CDR2 SASEGT. The CDR3 contains 14 residues. The CDR3 loop is CASSPIGLPSEQYF. The CDR3 DNA is TGTGCCAGCAGCCCGATTGGCCTTCCATCCGAGCAGTACTTC.

In its sample, this clonotype was seen a few times. This sequence joins TRBV2 and TRBJ2-5, with TRBD2 matching 7 bases. The J call is in doubt because the DNA end fits TRBJ2-1 better. The CDR3 runs 15 residues. Germline CDR1 SNHLY, CDR2 FYNNEI. The CDR3 DNA is TGTGCCAGCAGCTTAGCGGGCATTGCATACAATGAGCAGTTCTTC. Translating gives CASSLAGIAYNEQFF.

This clonotype appeared many times. V is TRBV5-6 and J is TRBJ1-1; TRBD1 aligns across 7 bases. CDR1 SGHDT and CDR2 YYEEEE come from the germline V gene. Unmatched junction bases numbered 5, after V lost 4 bases and J lost 5 bases. The length of the CDR3 is 13 residues. The CDR3 loop reads CASSHPTGTEAFF. DNA of the CDR3: TGTGCCAGCAGCCATCCGACAGGGACTGAAGCTTTCTTT. Full variable domain (outside the CDR3, taken from reference TRBV5-6 and TRBJ1-1): DAGVTQSPTHLIKTRGQQVTLRCSPKSGHDTVSWYQQALGQGPQFIFQYYEEEERQRGNFPDRFSGHQFPNYSSELNVNALLLGDSALYLCASSHPTGTEAFFGQGTRLTVV.

This clonotype was picked up a small number of times. J is TRBJ2-7 and V is TRBV25-1; D is possibly TRBD2 (5 bases). Germline loops: CDR1 MGHDK, CDR2 SYGVNS. The CDR3 totals 16 residues. With 6 bases removed from V and 3 bases from J, the gap between germline ends came to 21 bases. CDR3 in DNA: TGTGCCAGCAGCCCTGAGTCGGGTGGGAGAGGCTACGAGCAGTACTTC. Protein sequence: CASSPESGGRGYEQYF.

This clonotype has just a few counts. The gene calls are TRBV5-1 and TRBJ1-1; weak D call: TRBD1 (5 bases). V was cut by 2 bases and J by 5 bases, with 13 bases left in between. This CDR3 contains 14 residues. The germline V gene encodes CDR1 SGHRS and CDR2 YFSETQ. The CDR3 nucleotides read TGCGCCAGCAGCTTTGGACGGGAGGGGACTGAAGCTTTCTTT. Amino acid sequence: CASSFGREGTEAFF. Drawing the rest from reference TRBV5-1 and TRBJ1-1, the complete variable domain is KAGVTQTPRYLIKTRGQQVTLSCSPISGHRSVSWYQQTPGQGLQFLFEYFSETQRNKGNFPGRFSGRQFSNSRSEMNVSTLELGDSALYLCASSFGREGTEAFFGQGTRLTVV.